The present T cell receptor beta chain was sequenced within a study of T cells in Graves' hyperthyroidism and ophthalmopathy (dated by TCRdb to 2018 to 2020). For the wider study: Peripheral blood samples were taken at the time of initial diagnosis, prior to any treatment. In roughly six Graves' hyperthyroidism patients, the study also compared T-cell repertoires from thyroid tissue with T-cell repertoires from blood. Prospective prediction of ophthalmopathy was tested in an independent validation cohort consisting of some 18 hyperthyroidism patients and over 15 patients who later progressed to ophthalmopathy. TCR Vbeta CDR3 sequencing of 120 to 150 peripheral blood samples (approximately 44 ophthalmopathy, about 74 hyperthyroidism and roughly 17 progressor patients) is reported in the paper. TCR V-J signatures able to tell the groups apart were searched for in a discovery cohort of 90 to 100 patients, of whom over 40 had Graves' ophthalmopathy and roughly 58 had stable Graves' hyperthyroidism. The approximately 98 discovery patients were randomly divided into training and test sets at a 7:3 ratio. Following sampling, methimazole starting at 30 mg daily was given to hyperthyroidism patients, and high-dose intravenous methylprednisolone was given to ophthalmopathy patients. The paper's findings and limits, for the study overall: Blood samples also contained most of the expanded thyroid clonotypes (frequency above 0.001), which suggests that blood repertoires may reflect thyroid immune responses. Ophthalmopathy was separated from stable hyperthyroidism by a 13 V-J signature model, with approximately 86% sensitivity and about 81% specificity obtained in cross-validation and 80%/75% obtained in testing. Sample size was not statistically predetermined, and investigators were not blinded to group allocation. In validation, the model predicted progression to ophthalmopathy a median of approximately 6.6 months before onset, with about 71% sensitivity and about 72% specificity.

TCR beta CDR3 regions were amplified from RNA transcripts. The TCR CDR3 was subjected to a first round of RT-PCR using the HTBI primer set and the Qiagen OneStep RT-PCR kit. Libraries were constructed in a second round of multiplex PCR, after which size selection and purification were carried out. Sequencing of the libraries was done on an Illumina HiSeq2000 using paired-end 100 bp reads. The paper's processing steps were these. SOAPnuke was used to process the raw data, removing reads that contained adapters or uncalled bases, had a mean Phred below 15, or lacked an exact match to the constant primer or identifier. High-quality paired reads were merged with COPE v1.2.5, and unique nucleotide sequences were defined as clonotypes. Clonotypes were aligned to IMGT TRBV, TRBD and TRBJ reference segments using MiTCR v1.1. Only V-J combinations with frequency above 0.0001, covering 99% to 99.2% of repertoires, were analysed. A TCS score was defined as the ratio of F50 (clonal expansion) to E x V (chaos), with BLOSUM62-based TCRdist applied between CDR3 peptides within each V-J. Welch's t-statistics and random forest reduced fewer than 600 V-J features to 13, which were used in a naive Bayes classifier (R e1071). In-frame beta chains were kept once TCRdb had trimmed the public reads at Q25 with fastp and called clones with MiXCR. Entries are consolidated by CDR3 protein sequence, retaining the most common genes and DNA. The V and J calls and clone size are TCRdb's, not the authors'. In this sample the table shows about 350,000 distinct CDR3 sequences, roughly 15% of which occur a single time. The top ten hold roughly 19% of the sample.

In regard to this clonotype: It lacks a known antigen. Base qualities are not recorded, but no much larger clone differs from it by a single base.

Ophthalmopathy patients had moderately to severely active disease, Clinical Activity Score of at least 3, NOSPECS grade of at least 4, and duration under 3 months. Patients with uncontrolled infections, other autoimmune diseases, pregnancy or lactation were excluded. Diagnoses were based on clinical symptoms, serum thyroxine and TRAb, thyroid ultrasound and orbital computed tomography. Ficoll-Paque density gradient centrifugation was used to isolate PBMCs from approximately 10 ml of fresh peripheral blood. Trizol reagent was used to extract total RNA, and RNA quality was then checked on an Agilent 2100 Bioanalyzer. The TCR originated in a woman aged 60-70 years with Graves' ophthalmopathy. The sequenced sample consisted of blood.

The nucleotide sequence is given as TGTGCCAGCAGCCAGGGACCTTTAGCGGAGACCCAGTACTTC. Its amino acids are CASSQGPLAETQYF. The V and J segments used are TRBV3-1 and TRBJ2-5; the D match is possibly TRBD1 or TRBD2, with 5 bases aligned in each. V gives up 3 bases and J gives up 5 bases, and the segment between their germline ends measures 13 bases. For CDR1 and CDR2, the germline V gene (reference sequence) lists LGHDT and YNNKEL. Counted from cysteine to phenylalanine, this CDR3 has 14 amino acids. The entry retains the CDR3 DNA only, 42 bases that are in frame from base 1.